This TCR beta chain was recorded in a study of Ad26.COV2.S vaccination and SARS-CoV-2 variants (dated by TCRdb to the early 2020s). Regarding the complete study: Donors in the vaccine arm were drawn from COV1001, a multicentre, randomized, double-blind, placebo-controlled phase I-IIa trial testing Ad26.COV2.S in healthy adults. Ad26.COV2.S was administered intramuscularly at a dose of 5x10^10 or 1x10^11 viral particles, either as one shot or as two shots given 56 days apart. The specificity and breadth of SARS-CoV-2-reactive T cell receptors after Ad26.COV2.S vaccination were assessed by TCRbeta repertoire sequencing. The TCR-sequenced set comprised approximately 32 samples: some 20 Ad26.COV2.S vaccine recipients, 5 placebo recipients and 8 SARS-CoV-2 convalescent individuals. Trial participants were randomized into five groups of five, in which low-dose or high-dose Ad26.COV2.S was given once or twice, or placebo was given on both occasions. Investigators did not know the trial group allocation while performing experiments and assessing outcomes. General study outcomes and caveats: After vaccination, substantial breadth of spike-specific CD8+ and CD4+ T cell responses was reported. The authors noted that the TCR breadth and depth analyses may have underestimated total T cell responses. Vaccine and placebo recipients had similar non-spike TCR breadth, a finding consistent with the vaccine containing only spike. The study lacked the statistical power to compare responses across vaccine doses or regimens. Higher spike-specific TCR breadth was observed in Ad26.COV2.S recipients than in placebo recipients (P = 0.0014).

This specimen's treatment or condition label, interpreted: some 20 received Ad26.COV2.S at low or high dose, single or two shots; 5 received placebo; per-sample allocation not given. Repertoires of vaccine and placebo recipients were sequenced from samples taken on day 63 after the first injection. Cohort 1b enrolled roughly 25 adults aged 18-55 years at a single site in Boston, USA, between 29 July and 7 August 2020. As a vaccine, Ad26.COV2.S was a replication-incompetent adenovirus type 26 vector that expressed a prefusion-stabilized SARS-CoV-2 spike protein derived from the original Wuhan strain. CDR1 MNHEY and CDR2 SMNVEV are derived from the germline V gene (reference sequence). V has 4 bases trimmed and J has 7 bases trimmed; junction bases matching no gene number 14. The CDR3 starts with the cysteine, ends with the phenylalanine, and has 16 residues. Only the CDR3 region is kept as DNA, spanning 48 bases read in frame from base 1.

The immunoSEQ Assay was the method used to sequence TCRbeta CDR3 regions. After extraction, genomic DNA underwent amplification by bias-controlled multiplex PCR, followed by high-throughput sequencing. The authors processed their data as follows. To quantify the absolute abundance of every unique TCRbeta CDR3 region, sequences were collapsed and filtered. T cell fraction was estimated by normalizing TCRbeta template counts to usable DNA, which was measured by amplifying reference genes present in all nucleated cells. Repertoire TCRs were annotated as SARS-CoV-2-specific by exact matching of V gene, CDR3 amino acid sequence and J gene to a known reactive TCR set. MIRA supplied the reference SARS-CoV-2 TCR set, which was filtered for enrichment in COVID-19-positive ImmuneCODE repertoires so that public or cross-reactive TCRs were removed. Using the MIRA antigens, annotated TCRs were further analysed by specific ORF or by position within an ORF. Depth was the summed frequency of annotated unique rearrangements, while breadth was defined as annotated unique rearrangements over total unique productive rearrangements. Two-sided Wilcoxon rank-sum tests were applied when comparing TCR breadth between groups. TCRdb limited this immuneACCESS table to in-frame rearrangements with V and J called. A share of clones is missing; checked studies link under half to unresolved V genes, and the rest is unexplained. The V and J calls and clone size were taken over from that table, and D and trimming were inferred from the DNA. The sample table holds over 450,000 clones, of which roughly nine tenths were seen once. In total, the top ten clones hold over 1.5% of the sample.

Of note for this clone: The antigen this receptor binds is unknown. Nothing much larger sits one base from this clone, and base qualities are not available.

This material consisted of peripheral blood, taken in a trial of Ad26.COV2.S vaccine versus placebo. This sequence uses TRBV27 and TRBJ2-7; TRBD2 matches 9 bases in the middle. The sequence derives from a person between 18 and 60 years old who received the Ad26.COV2.S COVID-19 vaccine or a placebo. The nucleotides read TGTGCCAGCAGTTCAGGACTAGCGCCAACCCCGGGGGAGCAGTACTTC. The encoded protein is CASSSGLAPTPGEQYF.